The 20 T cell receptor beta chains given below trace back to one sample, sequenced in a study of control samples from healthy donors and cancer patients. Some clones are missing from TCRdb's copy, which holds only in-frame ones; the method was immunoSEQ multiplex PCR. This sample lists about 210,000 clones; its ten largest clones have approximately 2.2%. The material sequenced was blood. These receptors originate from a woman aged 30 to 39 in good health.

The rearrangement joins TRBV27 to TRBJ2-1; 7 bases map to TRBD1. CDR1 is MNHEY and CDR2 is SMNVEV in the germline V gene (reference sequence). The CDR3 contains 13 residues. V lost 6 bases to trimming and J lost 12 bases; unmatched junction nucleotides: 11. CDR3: CASSTDRALRQFF. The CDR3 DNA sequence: TGTGCCAGCAGCACAGACAGGGCCCTACGGCAGTTCTTC.

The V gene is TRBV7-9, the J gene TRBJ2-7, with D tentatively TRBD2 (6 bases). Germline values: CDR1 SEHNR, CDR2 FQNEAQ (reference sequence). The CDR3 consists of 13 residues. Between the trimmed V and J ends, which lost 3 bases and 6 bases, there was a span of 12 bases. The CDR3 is CASSFWGDSEQYF. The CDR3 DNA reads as TGTGCCAGCAGCTTCTGGGGGGATTCCGAGCAGTACTTC.

As DNA, the CDR3 is TGTGCCAGCAGCCTAAACCCGACCGCCGAGGGTAGTGGCTACACCTTC. Its protein product is CASSLNPTAEGSGYTF. The chain employs TRBV28 and TRBJ1-2; D unresolved. V lost 6 bases and J 7 bases, leaving 24 bases between the germline ends. The CDR3 length is 16 residues. From germline, CDR1 is MDHEN and CDR2 SYDVKM.

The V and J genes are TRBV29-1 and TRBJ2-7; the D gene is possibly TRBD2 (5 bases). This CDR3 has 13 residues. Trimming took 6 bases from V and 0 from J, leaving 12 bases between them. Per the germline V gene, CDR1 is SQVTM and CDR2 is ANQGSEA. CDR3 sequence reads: CSVRTGSSYEQYF. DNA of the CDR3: TGCAGCGTCAGGACGGGAAGCTCCTACGAGCAGTACTTC.

The CDR3 loop is CASSSVQGHNEQFF. CDR3 bases: TGCGCCAGCAGTTCCGTACAGGGGCACAATGAGCAGTTCTTC. The V gene is TRBV4-1, the J gene TRBJ2-1; 7 bases match TRBD1. The junction had 7 bases not matched to a gene; V was cut back by 6 bases and J by 5 bases. CDR3 size: 14 residues. Germline CDR1 and CDR2: MGHRA and YSYEKL.

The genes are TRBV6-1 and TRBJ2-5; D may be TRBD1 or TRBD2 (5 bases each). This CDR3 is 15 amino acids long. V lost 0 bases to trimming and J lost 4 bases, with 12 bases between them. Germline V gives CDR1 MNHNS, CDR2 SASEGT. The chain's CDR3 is CASSEAGETRETQYF. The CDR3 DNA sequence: TGTGCCAGCAGTGAAGCGGGGGAAACGAGAGAGACCCAGTACTTC.

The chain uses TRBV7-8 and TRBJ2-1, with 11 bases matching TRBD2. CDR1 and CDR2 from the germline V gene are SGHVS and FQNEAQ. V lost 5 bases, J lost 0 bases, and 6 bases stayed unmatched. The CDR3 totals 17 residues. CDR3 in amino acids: CASSPGTSGFSYNEQFF. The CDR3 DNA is TGTGCCAGCAGCCCCGGGACTAGCGGTTTCTCCTACAATGAGCAGTTCTTC.

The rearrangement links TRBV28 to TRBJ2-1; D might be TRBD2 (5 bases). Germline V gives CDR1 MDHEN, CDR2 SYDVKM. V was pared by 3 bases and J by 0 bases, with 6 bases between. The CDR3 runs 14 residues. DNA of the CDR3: TGTGCCAGCAGTTTGGGGAGCTCCTACAATGAGCAGTTCTTC. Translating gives CASSLGSSYNEQFF.

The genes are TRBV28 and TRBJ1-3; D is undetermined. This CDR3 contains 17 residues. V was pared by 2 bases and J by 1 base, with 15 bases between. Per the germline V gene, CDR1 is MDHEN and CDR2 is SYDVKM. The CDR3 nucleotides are TGTGCCAGCAGTTTACAGGTTACAGCACTTTCTGGAAACACCATATATTTT. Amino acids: CASSLQVTALSGNTIYF.

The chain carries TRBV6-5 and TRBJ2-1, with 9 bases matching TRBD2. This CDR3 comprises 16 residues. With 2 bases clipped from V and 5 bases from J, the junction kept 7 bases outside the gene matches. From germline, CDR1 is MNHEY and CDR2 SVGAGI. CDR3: CASSYDRASGDNEQFF. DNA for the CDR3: TGTGCCAGCAGTTACGACAGGGCTAGCGGGGACAATGAGCAGTTCTTC.

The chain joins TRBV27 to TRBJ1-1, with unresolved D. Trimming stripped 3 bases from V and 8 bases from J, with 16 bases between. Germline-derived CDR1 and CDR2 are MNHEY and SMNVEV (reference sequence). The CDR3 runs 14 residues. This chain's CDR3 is CASSFTLGLFEAFF. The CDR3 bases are TGTGCCAGCAGTTTCACCCTCGGGTTATTCGAAGCTTTCTTT.

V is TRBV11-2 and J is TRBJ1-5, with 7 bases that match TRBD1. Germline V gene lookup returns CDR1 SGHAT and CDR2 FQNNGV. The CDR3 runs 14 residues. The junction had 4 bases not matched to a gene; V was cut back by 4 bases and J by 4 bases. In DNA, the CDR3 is TGTGCCAGCAGCTATTCAGGGGGAAATCAGCCCCAGCATTTT. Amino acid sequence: CASSYSGGNQPQHF.

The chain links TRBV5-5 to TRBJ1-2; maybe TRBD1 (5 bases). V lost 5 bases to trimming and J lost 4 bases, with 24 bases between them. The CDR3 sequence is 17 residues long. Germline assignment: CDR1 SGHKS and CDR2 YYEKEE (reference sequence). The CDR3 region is CASSLGSLRRGSYGYTF. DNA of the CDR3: TGTGCCAGCAGTCTGGGCTCCCTCCGAAGGGGCAGCTATGGCTACACCTTC.

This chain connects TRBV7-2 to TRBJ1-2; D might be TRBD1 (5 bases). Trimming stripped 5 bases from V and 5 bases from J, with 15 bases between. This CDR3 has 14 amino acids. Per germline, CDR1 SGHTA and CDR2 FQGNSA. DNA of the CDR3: TGTGCCAGCAGCCCCTCCAGGGAGGGTTATGGCTACACCTTC. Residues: CASSPSREGYGYTF.

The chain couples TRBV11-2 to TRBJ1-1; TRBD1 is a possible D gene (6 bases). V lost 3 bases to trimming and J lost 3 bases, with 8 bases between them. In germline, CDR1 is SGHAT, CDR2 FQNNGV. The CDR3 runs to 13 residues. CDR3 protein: CASSFNRDTEAFF. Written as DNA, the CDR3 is TGTGCCAGCAGCTTCAACAGGGACACTGAAGCTTTCTTT.

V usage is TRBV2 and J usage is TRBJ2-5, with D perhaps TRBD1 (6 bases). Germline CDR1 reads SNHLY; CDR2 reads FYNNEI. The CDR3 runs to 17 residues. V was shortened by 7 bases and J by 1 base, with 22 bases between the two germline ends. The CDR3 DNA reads TGTGCCAGCACCCCTTTACCGGGACACGTGCCCCAAGAGACCCAGTACTTC. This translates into CASTPLPGHVPQETQYF. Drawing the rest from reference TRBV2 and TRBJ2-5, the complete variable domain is EPEVTQTPSHQVTQMGQEVILRCVPISNHLYFYWYRQILGQKVEFLVSFYNNEISEKSEIFDDQFSVERPDGSNFTLKIRSTKLEDSAMYFCASTPLPGHVPQETQYFGPGTRLLVL.

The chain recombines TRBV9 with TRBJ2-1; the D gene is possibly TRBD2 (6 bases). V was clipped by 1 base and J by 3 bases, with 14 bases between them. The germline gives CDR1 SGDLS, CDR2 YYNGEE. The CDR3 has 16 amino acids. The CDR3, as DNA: TGTGCCAGCAGCGTAAGTCCAGGGAGGTTCTACAATGAGCAGTTCTTC. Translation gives CASSVSPGRFYNEQFF.

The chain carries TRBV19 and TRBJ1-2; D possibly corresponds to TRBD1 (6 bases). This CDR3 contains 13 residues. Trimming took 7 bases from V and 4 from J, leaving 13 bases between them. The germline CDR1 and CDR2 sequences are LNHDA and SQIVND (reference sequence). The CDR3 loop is CASNPTGSYGYTF. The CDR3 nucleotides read TGTGCCAGTAATCCGACAGGAAGCTATGGCTACACCTTC.

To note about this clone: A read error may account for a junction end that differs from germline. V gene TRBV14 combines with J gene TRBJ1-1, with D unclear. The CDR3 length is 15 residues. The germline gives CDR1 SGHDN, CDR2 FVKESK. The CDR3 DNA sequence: TGTGCCAGCGGCCAAGAATTACAAAGGCGGACTGAAGCTTTCTTT. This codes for CASGQELQRRTEAFF. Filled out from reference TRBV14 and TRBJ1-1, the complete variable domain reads EAGVTQFPSHSVIEKGQTVTLRCDPISGHDNLYWYRRVMGKEIKFLLHFVKESKQDESGMPNNRFLAERTGGTYSTLKVQPAELEDSGVYFCASGQELQRRTEAFFGQGTRLTVV.

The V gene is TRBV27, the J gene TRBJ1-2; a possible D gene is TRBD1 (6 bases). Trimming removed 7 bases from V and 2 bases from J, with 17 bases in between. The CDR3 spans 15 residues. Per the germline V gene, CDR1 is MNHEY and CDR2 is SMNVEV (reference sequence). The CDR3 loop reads CASTAINRENYGYTF. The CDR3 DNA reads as TGTGCCAGCACCGCCATAAACAGGGAGAACTATGGCTACACCTTC.